This is a list of T cell receptor beta chains from one sample in a study of blood T cell repertoires in COVID-19. Measured with immunoSEQ multiplex PCR; TCRdb has only the in-frame clones, and not every one. The sample includes 70,000 or so clones, about nine tenths of them seen just once. Material: peripheral blood. Receptor source: a man aged 25 to 40 with acute or convalescent COVID-19. Each CDR3 is given with its conserved first and last residue. Some rows have no size entry. The others give once, few or many, or a class for an expanded clone.

j_call clone_size cdr3_length v_call cdr3_aa
TRBJ1-1 once 13 TRBV3-1/TRBV3-2 CASSQEMRTEAFF
TRBJ2-5 once 16 TRBV10-3 CATQTRTSVGQETQYF
TRBJ1-3 . 14 TRBV6-1 CASSEPVSGNTIYF
TRBJ1-1 . 16 TRBV5-5 CASSPLGQGLNTEAFF
TRBJ2-1 . 16 TRBV5-1 CASSLGASGSYNEQFF
TRBJ1-2 . 15 TRBV14 CASSQDRVVGEGYTF
TRBJ1-2 . 17 TRBV1 CTSSQVGLGTGGKGYTF
TRBJ1-4 . 14 TRBV3-1/TRBV3-2 CASSQPAQDEKLFF
TRBJ1-4 . 16 TRBV6-6 CASSYSRGGRTEKLFF
TRBJ2-3 . 15 TRBV7-2 CASSLAGGSEDTQYF
TRBJ2-1 . 16 TRBV25-1 CASSDETSGSYNEQFF
TRBJ1-2 few 14 TRBV7-9 CASSYPGDWDGYTF
TRBJ2-5 . 16 TRBV7-7 CASSLRTGPGGETQYF
TRBJ1-6 once 16 TRBV9 CASSDIRLGGHSPLHF
TRBJ1-4 . 14 TRBV2 CASSVERDNEKLFF
TRBJ1-2 . 13 TRBV2 CASRDGQLGGYTF
TRBJ1-1 . 16 TRBV5-4 CASSPWTGRANTEAFF
TRBJ1-1 . 15 TRBV27 CASSLSGAGAPGAFF
TRBJ2-3 . 11 TRBV10-1 CATSPGDTQYF
TRBJ1-1 . 15 TRBV7-2 CASSFNTGGSTEAFF
TRBJ1-2 . 14 TRBV10-3 CAIRPGRADYGYTF
TRBJ1-4 . 17 TRBV5-4 CASSLAGGAGPNEKLFF
TRBJ1-2 . 15 TRBV2 CASSVVAGSNYGYTF
TRBJ2-5 . 15 TRBV3-1/TRBV3-2 CASNDQRGAQETQYF
TRBJ2-1 . 15 TRBV13 CASSLLAGGPNEQFF
TRBJ1-2 . 16 TRBV5-8 CASSLGRQGWSLGYTF
TRBJ1-2 . 12 TRBV7-9 CASSSPRGGYTF
TRBJ2-5 . 14 TRBV3-1/TRBV3-2 CASSQGQGEETQYF
TRBJ1-4 . 15 TRBV6-6 CASTPSRQGHEKLFF
TRBJ2-1 . 12 TRBV29-1 CSGMTGSGEQFF
TRBJ2-5 . 14 TRBV7-9 CASSLEGGVETQYF
TRBJ1-1 . 15 TRBV2 CASSEEAGRSTEAFF
TRBJ1-2 . 13 TRBV27 CASSMGLNYVYTF
TRBJ2-7 . 15 TRBV2 CASRNRDRHLYEQYF
TRBJ1-5 . 14 TRBV15 CATSRVRGNQPQHF
TRBJ1-6 . 15 TRBV9 CASNREPHANSPLHF
TRBJ2-3 once 15 TRBV5-4 CASSSGTSGTNTQYF